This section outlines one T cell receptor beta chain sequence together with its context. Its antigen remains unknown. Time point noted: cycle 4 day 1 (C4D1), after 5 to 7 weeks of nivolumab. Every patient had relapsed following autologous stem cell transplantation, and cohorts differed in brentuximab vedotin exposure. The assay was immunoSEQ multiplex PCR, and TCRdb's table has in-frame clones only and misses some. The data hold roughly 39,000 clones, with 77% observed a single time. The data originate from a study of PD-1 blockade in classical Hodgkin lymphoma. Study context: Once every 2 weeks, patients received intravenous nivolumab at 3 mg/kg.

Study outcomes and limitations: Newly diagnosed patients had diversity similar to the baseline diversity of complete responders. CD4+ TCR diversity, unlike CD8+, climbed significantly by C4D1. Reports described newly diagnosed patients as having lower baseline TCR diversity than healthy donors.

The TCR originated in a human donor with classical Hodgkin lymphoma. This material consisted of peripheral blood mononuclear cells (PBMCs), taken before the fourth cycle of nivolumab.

The CDR3 loop reads CASSLSETTYEQYF. The CDR3, as DNA: TGTGCCAGCAGCTTATCAGAGACCACCTACGAGCAGTACTTC. The V gene is TRBV7-2, the J gene TRBJ2-7; D is unclear. The CDR3 covers 14 residues. Trimming removed 2 bases at V and 2 bases at J, with 10 bases between. In germline, CDR1 is SGHTA, CDR2 FQGNSA.